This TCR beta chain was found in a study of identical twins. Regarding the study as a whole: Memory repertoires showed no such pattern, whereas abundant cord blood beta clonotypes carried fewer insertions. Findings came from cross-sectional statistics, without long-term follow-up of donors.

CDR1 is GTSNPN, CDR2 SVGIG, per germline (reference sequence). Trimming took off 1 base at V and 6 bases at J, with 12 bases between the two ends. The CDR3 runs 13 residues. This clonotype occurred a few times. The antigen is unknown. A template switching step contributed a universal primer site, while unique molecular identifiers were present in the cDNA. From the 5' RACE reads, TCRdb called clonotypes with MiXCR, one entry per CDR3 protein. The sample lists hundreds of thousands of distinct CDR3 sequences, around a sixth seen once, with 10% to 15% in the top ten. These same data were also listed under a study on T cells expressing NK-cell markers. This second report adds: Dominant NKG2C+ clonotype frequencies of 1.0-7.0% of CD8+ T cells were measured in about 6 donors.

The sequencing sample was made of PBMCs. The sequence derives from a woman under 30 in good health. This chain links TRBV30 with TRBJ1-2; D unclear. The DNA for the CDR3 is TGTGCCTGGAGTGGAATATCGCTAAATGGCTACACCTTC. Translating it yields CAWSGISLNGYTF.